What follows are 9 T cell receptor beta chains derived from one specimen sequenced in a study of blood T cell repertoires in COVID-19. Some clones are missing from TCRdb's copy, which holds only in-frame ones; the method was immunoSEQ multiplex PCR. Found here are more than 300,000 clones, more than 75% of them singletons; the top ten hold 2.5% to 4%. The specimen sequenced was peripheral blood. Receptors were obtained from a woman under 30 who had recovered from COVID-19.

V usage is TRBV4-3 and J usage is TRBJ1-1; no definite D call. V lost 4 bases and J 2 bases, leaving 14 bases between the germline ends. The CDR3 extends over 15 amino acids. Germline-derived CDR1 and CDR2 are LGHNA and YSLEER. This CDR3 is CASSRSATANTEAFF. The CDR3 DNA reads as TGCGCCAGCAGCCGTTCAGCGACGGCAAACACTGAAGCTTTCTTT.

J is TRBJ1-4 and V is TRBV11-3, with D possibly matching TRBD1 (6 bases). Germline CDR1 is SGHNT and CDR2 is YENEEA. The CDR3 length is 15 residues. Trimming removed 4 bases from V and 5 bases from J, with 14 bases in between. Written as DNA, the CDR3 is TGTGCCAGCAGCTCCCGACAGGTGGCAAATGAAAAACTGTTTTTT. As protein: CASSSRQVANEKLFF.

The chain recombines TRBV5-5 with TRBJ1-4; D is possibly TRBD1 (6 bases). The V gene's germline CDR1 is SGHKS and CDR2 YYEKEE (reference sequence). V was trimmed by 0 bases and J by 8 bases, leaving 17 bases between them. CDR3 length: 16 amino acids. The CDR3 region is CASSLAAGALGEKLFF. The CDR3 bases are TGTGCCAGCAGCTTGGCGGCGGGGGCGCTAGGAGAAAAACTGTTTTTT.

This clone was seen just once. V usage is TRBV28 and J usage is TRBJ2-3; maybe TRBD2 (5 bases). The germline V gene has CDR1 MDHEN and CDR2 SYDVKM. CDR3 length: 13 amino acids. Trimming cost V 2 bases and J 6 bases, with 9 bases left between them. The CDR3 loop is CASSLRLPDTQYF. The DNA for the CDR3 is TGTGCCAGCAGTTTAAGACTACCTGATACGCAGTATTTT.

This sequence joins TRBV27 and TRBJ1-5; possibly TRBD1 for D (5 bases). From germline, CDR1 is MNHEY and CDR2 SMNVEV (reference sequence). V lost 6 bases and J 4 bases, leaving 16 bases between the germline ends. The CDR3 has 15 residues. This CDR3 is CASRITGVGNQPQHF. CDR3 DNA: TGTGCCAGCAGAATAACGGGGGTTGGAAATCAGCCCCAGCATTTT.

The rearrangement joins TRBV29-1 to TRBJ2-3; 7 bases map to TRBD1. V was pared by 7 bases and J by 2 bases, with 3 bases of the junction left unmatched. CDR3 length: 12 amino acids. Germline V lookup: CDR1 SQVTM, CDR2 ANQGSEA. CDR3 DNA sequence: TGCAGCGCCGACAGGGACACAGATACGCAGTATTTT. This codes for CSADRDTDTQYF.

The chain is built from TRBV29-1 and TRBJ1-1; 7 bases map to TRBD1. The J segment lost 4 bases and the V segment lost 5 bases, leaving 7 bases of the junction unmatched. Germline V lookup: CDR1 SQVTM, CDR2 ANQGSEA. This CDR3 contains 13 residues. The CDR3 region has the DNA TGCAGCGTTTACCCGACAGGGTCCACTGAAGCTTTCTTT. Amino acids: CSVYPTGSTEAFF.

This chain uses TRBV29-1 with TRBJ2-3, with TRBD2 matching over 9 bases. The germline V gene has CDR1 SQVTM and CDR2 ANQGSEA. The CDR3 totals 16 residues. V shed 1 base and J 4 bases; nucleotides not matched to a gene: 9. CDR3 sequence: CSVEGISGSPSDTQYF. Here the CDR3 DNA reads TGCAGCGTTGAAGGTATTAGCGGGAGTCCCTCAGATACGCAGTATTTT.

The chain joins TRBV7-2 to TRBJ1-2; 9 bases map to TRBD1. Germline assignment: CDR1 SGHTA and CDR2 FQGNSA. J lost 1 base, V lost 2 bases, and 2 bases had no gene match. The CDR3 totals 15 residues. This chain's CDR3 is CASSLRTGVNYGYTF. DNA for the CDR3: TGTGCCAGCAGCTTAAGGACAGGGGTTAACTATGGCTACACCTTC.